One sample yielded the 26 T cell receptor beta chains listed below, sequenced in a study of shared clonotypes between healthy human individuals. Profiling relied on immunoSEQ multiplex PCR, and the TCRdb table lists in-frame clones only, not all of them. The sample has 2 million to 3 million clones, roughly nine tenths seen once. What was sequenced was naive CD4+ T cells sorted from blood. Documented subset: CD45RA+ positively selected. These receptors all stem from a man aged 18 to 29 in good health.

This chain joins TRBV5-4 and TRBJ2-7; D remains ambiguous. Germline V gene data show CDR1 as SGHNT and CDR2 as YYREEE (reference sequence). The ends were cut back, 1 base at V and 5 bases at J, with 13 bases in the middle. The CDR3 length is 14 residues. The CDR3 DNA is TGTGCCAGCAGCTTGTCCCACCTTCCACACGAGCAGTACTTC. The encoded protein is CASSLSHLPHEQYF.

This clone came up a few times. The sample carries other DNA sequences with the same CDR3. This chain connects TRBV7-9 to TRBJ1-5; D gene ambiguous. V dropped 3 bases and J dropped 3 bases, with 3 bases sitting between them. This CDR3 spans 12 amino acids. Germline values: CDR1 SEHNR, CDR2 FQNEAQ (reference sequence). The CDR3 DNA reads TGTGCCAGCAGCTTGATCAATCAGCCCCAGCATTTT. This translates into CASSLINQPQHF.

CDR3 nucleotide sequence: TGTGCCAGCAGCCAAGGGGAGCCGTCAGATACGCAGTATTTT. Its protein is CASSQGEPSDTQYF. The rearrangement uses TRBV7-2 and TRBJ2-3; D is perhaps TRBD1 or TRBD2 (5 bases each). Trimming took 5 bases from V and 4 from J, leaving 13 bases between them. The germline CDR1 and CDR2 sequences are SGHTA and FQGNSA. This CDR3 spans 14 amino acids.

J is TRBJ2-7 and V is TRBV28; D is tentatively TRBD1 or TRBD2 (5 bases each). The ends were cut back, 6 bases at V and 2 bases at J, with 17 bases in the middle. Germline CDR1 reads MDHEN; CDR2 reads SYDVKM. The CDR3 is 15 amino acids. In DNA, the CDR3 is TGTGCCAGCAGCGACCGGGACCTGGGGCCCTACGAGCAGTACTTC. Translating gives CASSDRDLGPYEQYF.

The CDR3 here is CASSQVGVGNQPQHF. CDR3 DNA: TGTGCCAGCAGCCAAGTCGGCGTTGGCAATCAGCCCCAGCATTTT. The chain employs TRBV4-2 and TRBJ1-5; the D is unclear. The CDR3 consists of 15 residues. V was cut by 1 base and J by 2 bases, with 9 bases left in between. Germline V gene sequence: CDR1 LGHNA, CDR2 YNFKEQ.

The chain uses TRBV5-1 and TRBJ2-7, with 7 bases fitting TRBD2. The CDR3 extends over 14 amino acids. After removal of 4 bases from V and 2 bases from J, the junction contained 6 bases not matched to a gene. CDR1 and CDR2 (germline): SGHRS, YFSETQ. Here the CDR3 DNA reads TGCGCCAGCAGCCGCGTTGGGGGGGCCTACGAGCAGTACTTC. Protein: CASSRVGGAYEQYF.

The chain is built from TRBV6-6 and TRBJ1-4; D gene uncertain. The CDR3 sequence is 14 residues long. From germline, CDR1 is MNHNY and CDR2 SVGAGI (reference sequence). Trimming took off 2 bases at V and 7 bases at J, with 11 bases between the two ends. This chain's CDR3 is CASSYPGRSEKLFF. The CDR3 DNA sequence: TGTGCCAGCAGTTACCCCGGGAGAAGTGAAAAACTGTTTTTT.

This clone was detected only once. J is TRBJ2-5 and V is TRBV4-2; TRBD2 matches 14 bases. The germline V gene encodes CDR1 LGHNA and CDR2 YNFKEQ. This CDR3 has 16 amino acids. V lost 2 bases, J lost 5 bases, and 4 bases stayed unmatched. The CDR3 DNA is TGTGCCAGCAGCCAAAGACTAGCGGGAGGGCAGGAGACCCAGTACTTC. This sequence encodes CASSQRLAGGQETQYF.

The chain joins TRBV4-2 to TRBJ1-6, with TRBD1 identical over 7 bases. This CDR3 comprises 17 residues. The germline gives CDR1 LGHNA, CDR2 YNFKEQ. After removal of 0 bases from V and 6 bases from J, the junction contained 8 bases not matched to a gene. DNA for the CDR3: TGTGCCAGCAGCCAAGATTGGGACAGCATCCTTAATTCACCCCTCCACTTT. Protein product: CASSQDWDSILNSPLHF.

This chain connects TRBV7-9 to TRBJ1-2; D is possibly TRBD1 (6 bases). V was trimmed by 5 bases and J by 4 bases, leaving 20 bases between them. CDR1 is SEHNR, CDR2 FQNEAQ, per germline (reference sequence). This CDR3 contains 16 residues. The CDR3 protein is CASSAQDSSSFYGYTF. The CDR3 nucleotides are TGTGCCAGCAGCGCACAGGACAGCTCGTCGTTCTATGGCTACACCTTC.

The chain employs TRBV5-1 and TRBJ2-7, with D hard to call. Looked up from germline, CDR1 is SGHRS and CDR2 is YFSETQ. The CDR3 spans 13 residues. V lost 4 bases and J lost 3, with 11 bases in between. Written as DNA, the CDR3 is TGCGCCAGCAGCCCACCACGAGACTACGAGCAGTACTTC. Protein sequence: CASSPPRDYEQYF.

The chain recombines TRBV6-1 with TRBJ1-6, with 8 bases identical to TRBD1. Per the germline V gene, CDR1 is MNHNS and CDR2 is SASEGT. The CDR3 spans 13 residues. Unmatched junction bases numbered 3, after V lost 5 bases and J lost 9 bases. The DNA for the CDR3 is TGTGCCAGCAGTCTCACAGGGGGTTCACCCCTCCACTTT. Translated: CASSLTGGSPLHF.

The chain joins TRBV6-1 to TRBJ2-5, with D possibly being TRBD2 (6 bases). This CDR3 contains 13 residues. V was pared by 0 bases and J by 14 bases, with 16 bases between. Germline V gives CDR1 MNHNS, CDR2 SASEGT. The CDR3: CASSEAKGRGPYF. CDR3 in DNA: TGTGCCAGCAGTGAAGCGAAAGGGCGGGGCCCATACTTC.

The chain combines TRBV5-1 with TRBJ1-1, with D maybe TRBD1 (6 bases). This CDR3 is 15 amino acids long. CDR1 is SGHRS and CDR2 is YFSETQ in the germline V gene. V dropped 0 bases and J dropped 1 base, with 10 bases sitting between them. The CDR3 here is CASSLGTEKNTEAFF. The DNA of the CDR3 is TGCGCCAGCAGCTTGGGGACAGAAAAGAACACTGAAGCTTTCTTT.

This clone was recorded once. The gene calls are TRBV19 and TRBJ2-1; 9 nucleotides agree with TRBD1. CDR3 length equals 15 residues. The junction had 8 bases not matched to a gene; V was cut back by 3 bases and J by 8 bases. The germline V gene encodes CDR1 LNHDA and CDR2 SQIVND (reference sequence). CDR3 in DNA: TGTGCCAGTAGTATCCGGGACAGGGTCCCCCATGAGCAGTTCTTC. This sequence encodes CASSIRDRVPHEQFF. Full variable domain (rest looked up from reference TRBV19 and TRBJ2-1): DGGITQSPKYLFRKEGQNVTLSCEQNLNHDAMYWYRQDPGQGLRLIYYSQIVNDFQKGDIAEGYSVSREKKESFPLTVTSAQKNPTAFYLCASSIRDRVPHEQFFGPGTRLTVL.

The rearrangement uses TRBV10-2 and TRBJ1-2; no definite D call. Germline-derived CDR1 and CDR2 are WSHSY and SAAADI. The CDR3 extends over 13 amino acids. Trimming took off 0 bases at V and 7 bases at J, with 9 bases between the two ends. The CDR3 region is CASSESEGGGYTF. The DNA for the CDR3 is TGCGCCAGCAGTGAGTCTGAAGGCGGTGGCTACACCTTC.

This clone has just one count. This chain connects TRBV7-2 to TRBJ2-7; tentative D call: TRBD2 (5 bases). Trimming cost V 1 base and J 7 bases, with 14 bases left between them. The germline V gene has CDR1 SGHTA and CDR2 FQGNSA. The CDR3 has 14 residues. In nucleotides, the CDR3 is TGTGCCAGCAGCTTAGGTGGGGTGCCGGGGGAGCAGTACTTC. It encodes CASSLGGVPGEQYF. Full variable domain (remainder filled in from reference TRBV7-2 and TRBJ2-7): GAGVSQSPSNKVTEKGKDVELRCDPISGHTALYWYRQSLGQGLEFLIYFQGNSAPDKSGLPSDRFSAERTGGSVSTLTIQRTQQEDSAVYLCASSLGGVPGEQYFGPGTRLTVT.

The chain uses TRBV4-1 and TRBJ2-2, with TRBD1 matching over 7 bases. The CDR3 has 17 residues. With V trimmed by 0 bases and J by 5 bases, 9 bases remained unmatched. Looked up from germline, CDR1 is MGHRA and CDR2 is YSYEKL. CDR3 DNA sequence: TGCGCCAGCAGCCAAGATAGAACAGGGGTGGGGACCGGGGAGCTGTTTTTT. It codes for CASSQDRTGVGTGELFF.

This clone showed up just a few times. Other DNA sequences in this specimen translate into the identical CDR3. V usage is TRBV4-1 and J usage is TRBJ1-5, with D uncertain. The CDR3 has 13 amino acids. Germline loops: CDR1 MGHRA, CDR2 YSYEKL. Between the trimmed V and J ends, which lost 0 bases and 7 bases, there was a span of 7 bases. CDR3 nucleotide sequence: TGCGCCAGCAGCCAAGAAACGCGGCAGCCCCAGCATTTT. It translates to CASSQETRQPQHF.

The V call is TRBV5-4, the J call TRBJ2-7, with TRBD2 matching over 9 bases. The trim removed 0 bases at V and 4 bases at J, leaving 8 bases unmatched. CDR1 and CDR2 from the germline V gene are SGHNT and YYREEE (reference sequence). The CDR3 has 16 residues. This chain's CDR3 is CASSLGVGTSPYEQYF. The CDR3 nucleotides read TGTGCCAGCAGCTTGGGGGTAGGGACTAGCCCTTACGAGCAGTACTTC.

Here the CDR3 DNA reads TGTGCCAGCAGTTCACAGGGGACCGGAAACACCATATATTTT. Its translation is CASSSQGTGNTIYF. V and J are TRBV27 and TRBJ1-3, with 7 bases matching TRBD1. The CDR3 contains 14 residues. Germline CDR1 MNHEY, CDR2 SMNVEV (reference sequence). J was trimmed by 4 bases and V by 4 bases; bases with no gene match: 4.

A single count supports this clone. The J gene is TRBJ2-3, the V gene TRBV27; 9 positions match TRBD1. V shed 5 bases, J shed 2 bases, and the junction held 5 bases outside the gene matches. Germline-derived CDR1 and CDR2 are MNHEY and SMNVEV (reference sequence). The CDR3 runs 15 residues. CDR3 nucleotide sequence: TGTGCCAGCAGTCCCGGGACAGGGACCACAGATACGCAGTATTTT. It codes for CASSPGTGTTDTQYF.

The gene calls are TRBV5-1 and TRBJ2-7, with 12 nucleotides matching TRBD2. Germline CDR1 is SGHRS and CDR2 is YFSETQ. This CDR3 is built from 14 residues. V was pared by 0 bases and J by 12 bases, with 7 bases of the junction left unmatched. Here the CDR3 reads CASSLDTSGGKVYF. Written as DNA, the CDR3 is TGCGCCAGCAGCTTGGATACTAGCGGGGGGAAAGTGTACTTC. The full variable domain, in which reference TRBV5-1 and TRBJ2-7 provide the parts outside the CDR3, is KAGVTQTPRYLIKTRGQQVTLSCSPISGHRSVSWYQQTPGQGLQFLFEYFSETQRNKGNFPGRFSGRQFSNSRSEMNVSTLELGDSALYLCASSLDTSGGKVYFGPGTRLTVT.

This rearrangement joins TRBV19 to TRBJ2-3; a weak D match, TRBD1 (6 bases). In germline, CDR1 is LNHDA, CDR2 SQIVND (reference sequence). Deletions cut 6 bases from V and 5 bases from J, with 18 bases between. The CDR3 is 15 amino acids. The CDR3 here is CASSQTDTTGDTQYF. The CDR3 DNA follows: TGTGCCAGTAGCCAAACGGACACGACAGGAGATACGCAGTATTTT.

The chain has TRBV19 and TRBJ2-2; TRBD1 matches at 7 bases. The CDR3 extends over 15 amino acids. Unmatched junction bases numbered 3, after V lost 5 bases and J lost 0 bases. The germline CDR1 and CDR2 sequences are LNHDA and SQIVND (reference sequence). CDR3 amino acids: CASSADRPNTGELFF. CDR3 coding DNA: TGTGCCAGTAGTGCGGACAGGCCGAACACCGGGGAGCTGTTTTTT.

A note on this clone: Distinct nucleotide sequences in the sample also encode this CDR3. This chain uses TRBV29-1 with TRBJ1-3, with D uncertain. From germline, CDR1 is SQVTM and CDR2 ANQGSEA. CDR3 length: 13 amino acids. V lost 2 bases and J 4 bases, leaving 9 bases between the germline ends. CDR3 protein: CSVERVSGNTIYF. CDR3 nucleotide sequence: TGCAGCGTTGAAAGGGTCTCAGGAAACACCATATATTTT.